This entry describes one TCR beta chain. No antigen is known for it. The libraries were made with immunoSEQ v3. Libraries were prepared by immunoSEQ multiplex PCR; TCRdb keeps only in-frame clonotypes and omits some of them. The data hold approximately 53,000 clones, with roughly 78% observed a single time. This record comes from a study of TIL therapy for anti-PD-1-resistant metastatic lung cancer. Study overall: Patients then received nivolumab; progressors got lymphodepletion, TIL and IL-2. Study-wide points: Infused TIL clonotypes partially replaced the baseline blood repertoire, then decayed over months.

Indicated time point: pre-treatment sample, taken before nivolumab and TIL therapy. Patients were adults with stage 4 NSCLC. The germline CDR1 and CDR2 sequences are SEHNR and FQNEAQ (reference sequence). V lost 0 bases and J 2 bases, leaving 10 bases between the germline ends. The CDR3 is made up of 15 amino acids. The material was blood, obtained at baseline. This TCR derives from a woman between 25 and 80 years old with non-small cell lung cancer. The V and J genes are TRBV7-9 and TRBJ1-1; no definite D call. The CDR3: CASSLARAANTEAFF. In nucleotides, the CDR3 is TGTGCCAGCAGCTTAGCTCGTGCGGCAAACACTGAAGCTTTCTTT.